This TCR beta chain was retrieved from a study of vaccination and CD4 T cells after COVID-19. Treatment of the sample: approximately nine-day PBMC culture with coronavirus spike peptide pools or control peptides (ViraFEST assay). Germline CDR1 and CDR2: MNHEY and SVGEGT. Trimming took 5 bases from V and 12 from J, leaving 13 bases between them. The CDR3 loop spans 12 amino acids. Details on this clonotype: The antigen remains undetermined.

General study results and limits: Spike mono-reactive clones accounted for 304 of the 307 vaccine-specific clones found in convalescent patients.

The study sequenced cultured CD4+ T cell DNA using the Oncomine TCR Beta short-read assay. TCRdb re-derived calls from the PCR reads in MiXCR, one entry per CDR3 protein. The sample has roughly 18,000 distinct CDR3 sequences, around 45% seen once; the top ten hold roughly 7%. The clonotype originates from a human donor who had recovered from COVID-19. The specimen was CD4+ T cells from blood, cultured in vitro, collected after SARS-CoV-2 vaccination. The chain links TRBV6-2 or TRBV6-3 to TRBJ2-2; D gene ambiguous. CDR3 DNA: TGTGCCAGCAGTCATATACACAGCCAGCTGTTTTTT. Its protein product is CASSHIHSQLFF.